This T cell receptor beta chain was retrieved from a study of beta chain features in type 1 diabetes. Study results and caveats: Naive, central memory and regulatory TCRB repertoires appeared more similar among patients than healthy donors. The study notes PCR might favor shorter templates equally in patients and controls. Insertions at VDJ junctions were less frequent in type 1 diabetes patients. These patients also deleted more nucleotides at the same junctions. People with Type 1 diabetes carried modestly yet significantly shorter TCRB CDR3s in all four CD4+ subsets.

The V gene lost 10 bases and the J gene lost 0 bases, with 4 bases spanning the gap. The germline gives CDR1 MRHNA, CDR2 SNTAGT. The CDR3 length is 12 residues. Notes on this clone: Its antigen is currently unknown.

The entirety of the isolated RNA underwent reverse transcription, so expressed TCRB transcripts were sequenced. Sequencing was performed with immunoSEQ multiplex PCR; in TCRdb, only in-frame clones are kept and a portion is missing. The sample has roughly 260,000 clones, around 9.9% seen once. The clonotype was recovered from a man aged 30 to 39 with type 1 diabetes. The sequencing sample was made of naive CD4+ T cells from blood. The J gene is TRBJ2-6, the V gene TRBV6-4; D not certain. CDR3 loop: CATHSGANVLTF. The CDR3 DNA follows: TGTGCCACCCACTCTGGGGCCAACGTCCTGACTTTC.